This T cell receptor beta chain came from a study of cytomegalovirus exposure and HLA in healthy donors. The CDR3 loop spans 15 amino acids. Trimming left V 4 bases short and J 0 bases short, with 12 bases between. Study outcomes and limitations: A previous analysis found most TCR beta V segments productive roughly 87% or roughly 30% of the time. Rates of TCR association differed by HLA locus in a later analysis, with DRB1 highest and HLA-C lowest. Most TCR sequences proved rare, with some public TCRs found in many donors.

As to this clone: Its antigen remains unidentified.

PCR primers comprised 60 Vbeta and 13 Jbeta primers. Clones were read by immunoSEQ multiplex PCR, and TCRdb kept only the in-frame ones, dropping some. Of approximately 110,000 clones detected, about 80% appear once; the ten largest clones hold about 3.1%. This clonotype originated in a woman in her 40s in good health and CMV-seronegative. This chain links TRBV23-1 with TRBJ1-1; D gene uncertain. TRBV23-1 is an ORF for which the function is uncertain. The sample taken for sequencing was PBMCs. The CDR3 protein is CASSLLPDMNTEAFF. The CDR3 DNA sequence: TGCGCCAGCAGTCTTTTACCAGATATGAACACTGAAGCTTTCTTT.